This T cell receptor (beta chain) was found in a study of CD8+ T cells in alopecia areata. V was clipped by 5 bases and J by 3 bases, with 14 bases between them. The CDR3 is made up of 14 amino acids. CDR1 and CDR2 from the germline V gene are MNHEY and SMNVEV (reference sequence). For this clone: The antigen remains unidentified.

cDNA prepared by RNA extraction and subsequent reverse transcription served as the template for sequencing. Profiling relied on immunoSEQ multiplex PCR, and the TCRdb table lists in-frame clones only, not all of them. The table has around 100,000 clones, 86% seen once; the top ten hold over 8.5%. The treatment is: oral pan-JAK inhibitor, 5-10 mg twice daily. Study-wide results and limits: Lesional scalp displayed greater clonality than normal scalp, most notably in alopecia totalis/universalis.

The chain joins TRBV27 to TRBJ2-7; a weak D match, TRBD1 (6 bases). This clonotype originated in a human donor with alopecia areata. Sequenced material: CD8+ T cells sorted from blood, taken between weeks 30 and 35, from a patient treated with tofacitinib. The CDR3 here is CASSLNRDHYEQYF. CDR3 coding DNA: TGTGCCAGCAGTCTCAACAGGGACCACTACGAGCAGTACTTC.